These 17 T cell receptor beta chains were all obtained from the same sample, sequenced in a study of T cells in Graves' hyperthyroidism and ophthalmopathy. TCR beta CDR3 regions were amplified from RNA transcripts. In the first-round RT-PCR of the TCR CDR3, the HTBI primer set was used. TCRdb independently ran MiXCR on the multiplex PCR reads; one entry per CDR3 protein. The profile shows fewer than 400,000 distinct CDR3 sequences, roughly 25% of them singletons. Sequencing was done on a sample of blood. These receptors were obtained from a middle-aged man with Graves' hyperthyroidism.

The chain joins TRBV29-1 to TRBJ2-2; 7 positions agree with TRBD2. The junction had 10 bases not matched to a gene; V was cut back by 5 bases and J by 1 base. CDR1 and CDR2 from the germline V gene are SQVTM and ANQGSEA. The CDR3 is made up of 16 amino acids. This CDR3 is CSVSTKGRENTGELFF. CDR3 in DNA: TGCAGCGTTTCCACCAAGGGGAGGGAGAACACCGGGGAGCTGTTTTTT.

The rearrangement joins TRBV2 to TRBJ2-5; D possibly corresponds to TRBD1 (5 bases). V gave up 6 bases and J gave up 5 bases, with 16 bases separating them. The CDR3 sequence is 14 residues long. The germline gives CDR1 SNHLY, CDR2 FYNNEI. Here the CDR3 reads CASSDSPGRETQYF. CDR3 nucleotides: TGTGCCAGCAGCGACAGCCCCGGTAGGGAGACCCAGTACTTC.

This chain connects TRBV7-3 to TRBJ1-3; TRBD1 matches at 8 bases. The CDR3 has 15 amino acids. J was trimmed by 1 base and V by 5 bases; bases with no gene match: 4. Germline V gene lookup returns CDR1 SGHTA and CDR2 FQGTGA. DNA for the CDR3: TGTGCCAGCAGCCCAAACAGGGGGTCTGGAAACACCATATATTTT. Translated, it gives CASSPNRGSGNTIYF.

This clonotype was detected a few times. The gene calls are TRBV7-9 and TRBJ2-2; D tentatively fits TRBD1 or TRBD2 (5 bases each). V was trimmed by 4 bases and J by 7 bases, leaving 19 bases between them. The CDR3 contains 16 residues. Germline CDR1 SEHNR, CDR2 FQNEAQ (reference sequence). CDR3 sequence: CASSSSRDRAVGELFF. The DNA of the CDR3 is TGTGCCAGCAGCTCTTCCCGGGACCGGGCGGTCGGGGAGCTGTTTTTT.

Of note for this clonotype: Being one base from a much bigger clone, this may be a read error. The V gene is TRBV12-3 or TRBV12-4, the J gene TRBJ2-3; possible D gene TRBD1, 5 bases. The CDR3 is 15 residues long. CDR3 sequence reads: CASSLESAFTGTQYF. The CDR3 DNA sequence: TGTGCCAGCAGTTTAGAGTCGGCCTTCACAGGTACGCAGTATTTT.

V usage is TRBV20-1 and J usage is TRBJ2-3; unclear D gene. The germline CDR1 and CDR2 sequences are DFQATT and SNEGSKA (reference sequence). CDR3 length: 13 residues. Trimming left V 6 bases short and J 2 bases short, with 12 bases between. The CDR3 DNA sequence: TGCAGTGCCCGCTGGGCGGTCACAGATACGCAGTATTTT. As protein: CSARWAVTDTQYF.

This chain uses TRBV6-1 with TRBJ2-5, with 10 bases fitting TRBD1. This CDR3 spans 18 amino acids. The V and J ends lost 1 base and 3 bases, in that order; junction bases with no gene match: 11. Germline CDR1 and CDR2: MNHNS and SASEGT. The CDR3 sequence is CASSEEVRWTGGKETQYF. For the CDR3, the DNA is TGTGCCAGCAGTGAAGAAGTCCGATGGACAGGGGGGAAAGAGACCCAGTACTTC.

This chain uses TRBV20-1 with TRBJ1-2; no clear D gene. CDR3 length equals 11 residues. The germline V gene has CDR1 DFQATT and CDR2 SNEGSKA (reference sequence). The V end lost 6 bases, the J end lost 6 bases, and 11 bases lay between the germline ends. The chain's CDR3 is CSAFESHGYTF. DNA of the CDR3: TGCAGTGCGTTCGAAAGTCATGGCTACACCTTC.

This clonotype has more than one count but fewer than ten. J is TRBJ2-1 and V is TRBV12-3 or TRBV12-4, with 12 bases that match TRBD2. Trimming at V came to 5 bases and at J to 7 bases, leaving 6 bases not matched to a gene. The CDR3 contains 15 residues. CDR3 loop: CASSVTSGSVNEQFF. The CDR3 DNA is TGTGCCAGCAGTGTGACTAGCGGGAGTGTGAATGAGCAGTTCTTC.

In this sample, this clonotype turned up many times. The gene calls are TRBV11-2 and TRBJ2-5; 10 bases fit TRBD2. Germline trimming cut 5 bases from V and 5 bases from J; bases unmatched to any gene: 14. The CDR3 spans 17 residues. The germline CDR1 and CDR2 sequences are SGHAT and FQNNGV. CDR3 sequence reads: CASSRWGGSGRYETQYF. The DNA for the CDR3 is TGTGCCAGCAGCCGCTGGGGCGGTAGCGGGAGGTACGAGACCCAGTACTTC.

Only a few counts were recorded for this clonotype. This rearrangement joins TRBV27 to TRBJ1-4, with D possibly TRBD1 on 5 matching bases. The V end was cut by 6 bases, the J end by 0 bases, with 11 bases between. This CDR3 is 15 amino acids long. From germline, CDR1 is MNHEY and CDR2 SMNVEV (reference sequence). The CDR3 protein is CASSFTTATNEKLFF. The CDR3 bases are TGTGCCAGCAGCTTCACGACAGCAACTAATGAAAAACTGTTTTTT. The full variable domain, with the rest looked up from reference TRBV27 and TRBJ1-4, is EAQVTQNPRYLITVTGKKLTVTCSQNMNHEYMSWYRQDPGLGLRQIYYSMNVEVTDKGDVPEGYKVSRKEKRNFPLILESPSPNQTSLYFCASSFTTATNEKLFFGSGTQLSVL.

This clonotype was seen a few times. The V and J genes are TRBV30 and TRBJ2-5; no clear D. There are 12 residues in the CDR3. Germline CDR1 GTSNPN, CDR2 SVGIG (reference sequence). V lost 0 bases to trimming and J lost 5 bases, with 7 bases between them. The CDR3 loop reads CAWSVPSETQYF. CDR3 DNA sequence: TGTGCCTGGAGTGTACCGTCCGAGACCCAGTACTTC. The variable domain in full, completed from reference TRBV30 and TRBJ2-5, reads SQTIHQWPATLVQPVGSPLSLECTVEGTSNPNLYWYRQAAGRGLQLLFYSVGIGQISSEVPQNLSASRPQDRQFILSSKKLLLSDSGFYLCAWSVPSETQYFGPGTRLLVL.

Many counts were recorded for this clonotype. V gene TRBV12-3 or TRBV12-4 combines with J gene TRBJ1-1; TRBD1 is a possible D gene (5 bases). V was trimmed by 2 bases and J by 4 bases, leaving 8 bases between them. The CDR3 has 13 amino acids. DNA of the CDR3: TGTGCCAGCAGTTTAATGCAGGGCACTGAAGCTTTCTTT. This encodes CASSLMQGTEAFF.

This clonotype was counted only a few times. The V gene is TRBV5-1, the J gene TRBJ2-2, with 7 bases aligning to TRBD2. V trimming: 3 bases; J trimming: 5 bases; junction bases outside the gene matches: 4. CDR3 size: 14 residues. CDR1 is SGHRS and CDR2 is YFSETQ in the germline V gene. This CDR3 reads CASSSRERTGELFF. DNA of the CDR3: TGCGCCAGCAGCTCGCGGGAGAGGACCGGGGAGCTGTTTTTT.

This clonotype was counted a few times. The chain employs TRBV27 and TRBJ2-7; perhaps TRBD2 as D (7 bases). The V gene's germline CDR1 is MNHEY and CDR2 SMNVEV (reference sequence). The CDR3 contains 15 residues. V was cut by 6 bases and J by 5 bases, with 20 bases left in between. The CDR3 is CASSPKEGGVHEQYF. CDR3 sequence (DNA): TGTGCCAGCAGCCCTAAAGAAGGGGGGGTACACGAGCAGTACTTC.

The rearrangement uses TRBV7-3 and TRBJ2-3, with 7 bases aligning to TRBD2. V gave up 5 bases and J gave up 0 bases; unmatched junction bases: 8. Germline V gene sequence: CDR1 SGHTA, CDR2 FQGTGA. CDR3 length equals 16 residues. CDR3 residues: CASSPEISGSTDTQYF. The CDR3 nucleotides read TGTGCCAGCAGCCCCGAGATTAGCGGGAGCACAGATACGCAGTATTTT.

This sequence joins TRBV7-9 and TRBJ1-3; D possibly corresponds to TRBD1 (6 bases). The CDR3 has 15 amino acids. The germline CDR1 and CDR2 sequences are SEHNR and FQNEAQ (reference sequence). V gave up 5 bases and J gave up 0 bases, with 11 bases separating them. CDR3 loop: CASSRGGFSGNTIYF. The CDR3 DNA sequence: TGTGCCAGCAGCCGAGGGGGTTTCTCTGGAAACACCATATATTTT.